The 4 T cell receptor beta chains below were found in one sample sequenced in a study of siplizumab effects on memory and regulatory T cells. Assay used: immunoSEQ multiplex PCR; TCRdb lists only in-frame clones, some missing. The repertoire holds fewer than 120,000 clones, around 90% seen once, with 1.3% in the top ten. Material for sequencing was CD4+ T cells sorted from blood. The receptors were gathered from a human donor in good health.

This clone was seen a single time. V gene TRBV6-5 combines with J gene TRBJ2-7; perhaps D is TRBD1 or TRBD2 (5 bases each). The germline V gene encodes CDR1 MNHEY and CDR2 SVGAGI. Trimming removed 0 bases from V and 2 bases from J, with 11 bases in between. The CDR3 extends over 15 amino acids. CDR3 in amino acids: CASSYSGANPYEQYF. The CDR3 DNA is TGTGCCAGCAGTTACTCCGGGGCCAACCCCTACGAGCAGTACTTC.

The J gene is TRBJ2-5, the V gene TRBV18, with TRBD2 matching 8 bases. The CDR3 runs 13 residues. CDR1 and CDR2 from the germline V gene are KGHSH and LQKENI. J lost 2 bases, V lost 11 bases, and 7 bases had no gene match. This chain's CDR3 is CASGGDQQETQYF. DNA of the CDR3: TGTGCCTCCGGGGGGGACCAACAAGAGACCCAGTACTTC.

The gene calls are TRBV2 and TRBJ2-2; D is unclear. The CDR3 is 12 amino acids. Trimming cost V 6 bases and J 2 bases, with 4 bases left between them. Germline V gives CDR1 SNHLY, CDR2 FYNNEI. The CDR3 sequence: CASRHNTGELFF. DNA of the CDR3: TGTGCCAGCAGACATAACACCGGGGAGCTGTTTTTT.

This rearrangement joins TRBV6-5 to TRBJ1-1, with D unclear. The CDR3 spans 13 residues. Trimming shortened V by 2 bases and J by 5 bases, and 9 bases separated the two germline ends. CDR1 is MNHEY, CDR2 SVGAGI, per germline. CDR3 amino acids: CASSYVLGTEAFF. The CDR3 nucleotides are TGTGCCAGCAGTTACGTTTTGGGGACTGAAGCTTTCTTT.